Listed here are 10 T cell receptor beta chains from one sample, sequenced in a study of blood T cell repertoires in COVID-19. Measured with immunoSEQ multiplex PCR; TCRdb has only the in-frame clones, and not every one. The sample holds around 180,000 clones; around 82% are singletons and the top ten take under 12%. The sample taken for sequencing was peripheral blood. All receptors derive from a woman of 80 years or more with active or convalescent COVID-19.

The rearrangement uses TRBV5-1 and TRBJ1-2; D possibly corresponds to TRBD1 (5 bases). The V end was cut by 4 bases, the J end by 5 bases, with 15 bases between. Germline assignment: CDR1 SGHRS and CDR2 YFSETQ. This CDR3 has 14 residues. The CDR3 DNA follows: TGCGCCAGCAGCGCGCAGGGTCTGCGTTATGGCTACACCTTC. It specifies CASSAQGLRYGYTF.

The V gene is TRBV7-2, the J gene TRBJ2-1; 8 bases align to TRBD2. From germline, CDR1 is SGHTA and CDR2 FQGNSA. The V gene end was trimmed by 4 bases and the J gene end by 3 bases; junction bases not matched to a gene: 11. This CDR3 is 17 amino acids long. CDR3 nucleotide sequence: TGTGCCAGCAGCTCCACCCGGGGGGGTAGTGGCTACAATGAGCAGTTCTTC. Amino acids: CASSSTRGGSGYNEQFF. The complete variable domain, with remaining parts taken from reference TRBV7-2 and TRBJ2-1, reads GAGVSQSPSNKVTEKGKDVELRCDPISGHTALYWYRQSLGQGLEFLIYFQGNSAPDKSGLPSDRFSAERTGGSVSTLTIQRTQQEDSAVYLCASSSTRGGSGYNEQFFGPGTRLTVL.

This sequence joins TRBV5-1 and TRBJ2-2; tentatively, D is TRBD1 (5 bases). This CDR3 region has 14 residues. CDR1 SGHRS and CDR2 YFSETQ come from the germline V gene. Trimming left V 9 bases short and J 3 bases short, with 15 bases between. CDR3 loop: CATRWQGDTGELFF. The CDR3 DNA is TGCGCCACCAGGTGGCAGGGTGACACCGGGGAGCTGTTTTTT. Full variable domain (outside the CDR3, taken from reference TRBV5-1 and TRBJ2-2): KAGVTQTPRYLIKTRGQQVTLSCSPISGHRSVSWYQQTPGQGLQFLFEYFSETQRNKGNFPGRFSGRQFSNSRSEMNVSTLELGDSALYLCATRWQGDTGELFFGEGSRLTVL.

The chain couples TRBV7-9 to TRBJ2-3, with 12 nucleotides matching TRBD2. V was clipped by 3 bases and J by 6 bases; unmatched bases: 4. The CDR3 is 15 amino acids. Germline lookup yields CDR1 SEHNR and CDR2 FQNEAQ (reference sequence). This CDR3 is CASSFILAGGDTQYF. Written as DNA, the CDR3 is TGTGCCAGCAGCTTTATACTAGCGGGAGGCGATACGCAGTATTTT.

The chain combines TRBV24-1 with TRBJ2-1, with TRBD2 matching over 7 bases. Germline V gene data show CDR1 as KGHDR and CDR2 as SFDVKD. Germline trimming cut 12 bases from V and 13 bases from J; bases unmatched to any gene: 11. There are 11 residues in the CDR3. CDR3 nucleotide sequence: TGTGCCCCCGGCGGGCCGGGACTACAGTTCTTC. Translating gives CAPGGPGLQFF.

The chain joins TRBV9 to TRBJ1-2; weak D call: TRBD1 (5 bases). CDR1 SGDLS and CDR2 YYNGEE come from the germline V gene. The CDR3 is 13 amino acids. V shed 0 bases and J shed 3 bases, with 6 bases lying between them. CDR3: CASSVEQDYGYTF. CDR3 sequence (DNA): TGTGCCAGCAGCGTAGAACAGGACTATGGCTACACCTTC. Supplemented by reference TRBV9 and TRBJ1-2, the full variable domain reads DSGVTQTPKHLITATGQRVTLRCSPRSGDLSVYWYQQSLDQGLQFLIQYYNGEERAKGNILERFSAQQFPDLHSELNLSSLELGDSALYFCASSVEQDYGYTFGSGTRLTVV.

V gene TRBV9 combines with J gene TRBJ1-1; D is unclear. V lost 5 bases to trimming and J lost 1 base, with 39 bases between them. The CDR3 sequence is 23 residues long. CDR1 is SGDLS, CDR2 YYNGEE, per germline. The CDR3, as DNA: TGTGCCAGCAGGTCACTCGGTGGGGATGGATTGGTCAGAAACACTCGGGAGAACACTGAAGCTTTCTTT. This gives the protein CASRSLGGDGLVRNTRENTEAFF.

The chain recombines TRBV9 with TRBJ1-1, with D possibly being TRBD1 (6 bases). This CDR3 region has 14 residues. Trimming pared 0 bases from V and 1 base from J, leaving 7 bases between. Germline CDR1 SGDLS, CDR2 YYNGEE. Written as DNA, the CDR3 is TGTGCCAGCAGCGTAGCGGGACAGAACACTGAAGCTTTCTTT. This codes for CASSVAGQNTEAFF. Supplemented by reference TRBV9 and TRBJ1-1, the full variable domain reads DSGVTQTPKHLITATGQRVTLRCSPRSGDLSVYWYQQSLDQGLQFLIQYYNGEERAKGNILERFSAQQFPDLHSELNLSSLELGDSALYFCASSVAGQNTEAFFGQGTRLTVV.

The CDR3 sequence is CAWSSRSYNEQFF. DNA for the CDR3: TGTGCCTGGAGTAGCAGGTCCTACAATGAGCAGTTCTTC. J is TRBJ2-1 and V is TRBV30; D not certain. Germline-derived CDR1 and CDR2 are GTSNPN and SVGIG (reference sequence). Deletions cut 2 bases from V and 1 base from J, with 6 bases between. The CDR3 consists of 13 residues.

This chain uses TRBV6-2 or TRBV6-3 with TRBJ2-6; 8 bases match TRBD2. Germline CDR1 is MNHEY and CDR2 is SVGEGT. V lost 2 bases to trimming and J lost 1 base; unmatched junction nucleotides: 13. The CDR3 length is 20 residues. The CDR3 coding sequence is TGTGCCAGCAGTTACCTAAGTGGTAGCGGGAAGGTTTCTGGGGCCAACGTCCTGACTTTC. Translating it yields CASSYLSGSGKVSGANVLTF.